A single sample is the source of the 6 T cell receptor beta chains below, sequenced in a study of T-cell reconstitution after alpha-beta-depleted transplantation in children. Preparation of the TCRbeta library used unique molecular identifiers. TCRdb reprocessed the PCR reads via MiXCR and lists one record per CDR3 protein. The repertoire holds fewer than 450,000 distinct CDR3 sequences, 15% to 20% seen once, with about 41% in the top ten. This sample comprised PBMCs, mostly from graft donor cells, obtained 360 days after TCRalphabeta/CD19-depleted stem cell transplant. These receptor sequences come from a male patient under 10 years old who had a stem cell transplant for acute lymphoblastic leukemia, so the T cells may come from the graft donor.

The sample holds many counts of this clonotype. The CDR3 coding sequence is TGTGCCAGCAGCTTTTCGACGGGCTACACAGATACGCAGTATTTT. It specifies CASSFSTGYTDTQYF. The chain recombines TRBV7-3 with TRBJ2-3; the D is unclear. In germline, CDR1 is SGHTA, CDR2 FQGTGA. Trimming left V 3 bases short and J 2 bases short, with 12 bases between. CDR3 length equals 15 residues.

The gene calls are TRBV7-9 and TRBJ2-1, with D possibly matching TRBD2 (5 bases). V was trimmed by 4 bases and J by 1 base, leaving 14 bases between them. The CDR3 consists of 16 residues. Looked up from germline, CDR1 is SEHNR and CDR2 is FQNEAQ (reference sequence). The CDR3 DNA is TGTGCCAGCAGCTCCTCGAGGGCCTATTCCTACAATGAGCAGTTCTTC. Its translation: CASSSSRAYSYNEQFF.

This clonotype was counted between two and nine times. The rearrangement uses TRBV13 and TRBJ2-3; TRBD2 aligns across 13 bases. Germline assignment: CDR1 PRHDT and CDR2 FYEKMQ (reference sequence). V was pared by 5 bases and J by 5 bases, with 7 bases of the junction left unmatched. The CDR3 is 16 residues long. CDR3 nucleotide sequence: TGTGCCAGCAGCCCCCAACTAGCGGGAGGGGAAGATACGCAGTATTTT. Encoded protein: CASSPQLAGGEDTQYF.

This clonotype was recorded many times. This chain joins TRBV27 and TRBJ2-3, with TRBD2 matching 11 bases. V lost 5 bases to trimming and J lost 0 bases; unmatched junction nucleotides: 4. Germline lookup yields CDR1 MNHEY and CDR2 SMNVEV (reference sequence). There are 16 residues in the CDR3. This chain's CDR3 is CASSPRTSGSTDTQYF. The DNA of the CDR3 is TGTGCCAGCAGTCCGCGGACTAGCGGGAGCACAGATACGCAGTATTTT.

This clonotype was counted only a few times. The rearrangement uses TRBV12-3 or TRBV12-4 and TRBJ2-1; the D gene is possibly TRBD1 (5 bases). With 5 bases removed from V and 7 bases from J, the gap between germline ends came to 15 bases. CDR3 length: 14 residues. The CDR3 nucleotides are TGTGCCAGCAGTCGACAGTTCCTGAGGAATGAGCAGTTCTTC. As protein: CASSRQFLRNEQFF.

There are a few counts of this clonotype. The rearrangement joins TRBV5-1 to TRBJ2-1; 9 nucleotides align to TRBD1. The V and J ends lost 4 bases and 6 bases, in that order; junction bases with no gene match: 8. The CDR3 is 15 amino acids. Per the germline V gene, CDR1 is SGHRS and CDR2 is YFSETQ. CDR3 sequence (DNA): TGCGCCAGCAGCGGGGGACAGGGTGTGTTCAATGAGCAGTTCTTC. It translates to CASSGGQGVFNEQFF.